Detailed here is one T cell receptor (beta chain). Its antigen is unidentified. Germline assignment: CDR1 SGHKS and CDR2 YYEKEE (reference sequence). There are 14 residues in the CDR3. The ends lost 4 bases at V and 5 bases at J; junction bases unmatched: 7. Repertoires were generated with immunoSEQ multiplex PCR, while TCRdb's copy carries only in-frame clones and drops some. The sample carries 30,000 or so clones, about 72% recorded once. ViraFEST expansion of antigen-specific CD4+ T cells with viral peptide pools preceded sequencing. At the end of over 8 days of culture, CD4+ T cells were isolated. Between March and December 2020, the person had a SARS-CoV-2 infection that PCR confirmed. This specimen belongs to a study of vaccination effects on CD4 cells after COVID-19. Overall study: The vaccine given was either BNT162b2 or mRNA-1273, in two doses. Findings and limits, study-wide: New vaccine-induced clones were the main type among post-vaccine spike-reactive clones in convalescents.

The receptor was derived from a human donor who had a prior SARS-CoV-2 infection. The V call is TRBV5-5, the J call TRBJ1-1, with 8 bases that match TRBD1. The input for sequencing was CD4+ T cells from PBMCs cultured with a peptide pool, taken before COVID-19 vaccination. This CDR3 reads CASSPRQGLTEAFF. DNA of the CDR3: TGTGCCAGCAGCCCTAGACAGGGGCTAACTGAAGCTTTCTTT.